A single sample is the source of the 14 T cell receptor beta chains below, sequenced in a study of T cell repertoires in cytomegalovirus infection. MiXCR was run by TCRdb on the reads, yielding one entry per CDR3 protein. The profile shows roughly 760,000 distinct CDR3 sequences, about a third of them singletons. The sample comprised PBMCs. Receptors originate from a human donor in good health (CMV status not recorded). Some clones in this sample may be carry-over from other donors' samples.

In DNA, the CDR3 is TGTGCCAGCAGCCACCCAATCACAGGGACGGCTTTCTTT. Encoded protein: CASSHPITGTAFF. V usage is TRBV3-1 and J usage is TRBJ1-1; D might be TRBD1 (6 bases). The V gene lost 3 bases and the J gene lost 11 bases, with 16 bases spanning the gap. In germline, CDR1 is LGHDT, CDR2 YNNKEL (reference sequence). The CDR3 spans 13 residues.

This rearrangement joins TRBV4-2 to TRBJ2-7, with D tentatively TRBD2 (5 bases). The V and J ends lost 1 base and 3 bases respectively, with 16 bases between them. Germline loops: CDR1 LGHNA, CDR2 YNFKEQ. The CDR3 extends over 16 amino acids. The CDR3 protein is CASSQGELVSGYEQYF. CDR3 nucleotide sequence: TGTGCCAGCAGCCAAGGGGAACTAGTATCAGGCTACGAGCAGTACTTC.

The chain links TRBV7-2 to TRBJ2-7; the match to TRBD1 covers 8 bases. This CDR3 spans 15 amino acids. The trim removed 5 bases at V and 2 bases at J, leaving 8 bases unmatched. Germline assignment: CDR1 SGHTA and CDR2 FQGNSA. This CDR3 reads CASSLGQGGPYEQYF. CDR3 DNA sequence: TGTGCCAGCAGCCTCGGACAGGGCGGGCCCTACGAGCAGTACTTC.

This sequence joins TRBV10-3 and TRBJ2-1; 12 bases fit TRBD2. From germline, CDR1 is ENHRY and CDR2 SYGVKD. J gave up 10 bases and V 7 bases, and 11 bases lay outside the gene matches. The CDR3 spans 15 residues. The CDR3 here is CAIMGLAGGPGEQFF. CDR3 DNA: TGTGCCATCATGGGGCTAGCGGGGGGGCCAGGGGAGCAGTTCTTC.

The table lists this clonotype with a count of one. The chain uses TRBV19 and TRBJ1-4; D is undetermined. This CDR3 contains 15 residues. Trimming stripped 3 bases from V and 0 bases from J, with 8 bases between. Germline V CDR1 and CDR2: LNHDA, SQIVND (reference sequence). The DNA for the CDR3 is TGTGCCAGTAGTATGACCCAGGCAACTAATGAAAAACTGTTTTTT. Residues: CASSMTQATNEKLFF.

The chain joins TRBV5-4 to TRBJ2-3, with 12 nucleotides matching TRBD2. The V and J ends lost 2 bases and 3 bases, in that order; junction bases with no gene match: 10. Germline CDR1 SGHNT, CDR2 YYREEE (reference sequence). This CDR3 is 18 amino acids long. This CDR3 reads CASSFRLAGGPGTDTQYF. In DNA, the CDR3 is TGTGCCAGCAGCTTTCGTCTAGCGGGGGGGCCTGGGACAGATACGCAGTATTTT.

The V and J genes are TRBV4-2 and TRBJ2-6; D may be TRBD2 (6 bases). Trimming stripped 0 bases from V and 0 bases from J, with 15 bases between. Germline V gene data show CDR1 as LGHNA and CDR2 as YNFKEQ. CDR3 length: 19 amino acids. CDR3 residues: CASSQDNSRGISGANVLTF. Here the CDR3 DNA reads TGTGCCAGCAGCCAAGATAATTCCCGGGGGATCTCTGGGGCCAACGTCCTGACTTTC.

This clonotype was seen ten or more times. This chain connects TRBV7-8 to TRBJ1-4; D uncertain. V was pared by 1 base and J by 10 bases, with 13 bases between. CDR1 is SGHVS, CDR2 FQNEAQ, per germline. The CDR3 contains 14 residues. Written as DNA, the CDR3 is TGTGCCAGCAGCTTAGTAGAACCGAGTGGAAAACTGTTTTTT. It is translated as CASSLVEPSGKLFF.

The chain uses TRBV6-5 and TRBJ1-1, with D uncertain. V was cut by 5 bases and J by 1 base, with 14 bases left in between. Germline CDR1 is MNHEY and CDR2 is SVGAGI. The CDR3 is 15 residues long. The chain's CDR3 is CASSPPPRANTEAFF. In DNA, the CDR3 is TGTGCCAGCAGTCCCCCCCCGAGGGCGAACACTGAAGCTTTCTTT.

V is TRBV7-2 and J is TRBJ2-7, with 8 bases lining up with TRBD1. Trimming removed 3 bases from V and 9 bases from J; junction bases left unmatched: 7. Per germline, CDR1 SGHTA and CDR2 FQGNSA. CDR3 size: 13 residues. CDR3 sequence: CASSLDRVRGQYF. DNA for the CDR3: TGTGCCAGCAGCTTGGACAGGGTCCGTGGGCAGTACTTC. Filled out from reference TRBV7-2 and TRBJ2-7, the complete variable domain reads GAGVSQSPSNKVTEKGKDVELRCDPISGHTALYWYRQSLGQGLEFLIYFQGNSAPDKSGLPSDRFSAERTGGSVSTLTIQRTQQEDSAVYLCASSLDRVRGQYFGPGTRLTVT.

The chain uses TRBV7-9 and TRBJ1-2, with TRBD1 identical over 9 bases. The germline gives CDR1 SEHNR, CDR2 FQNEAQ (reference sequence). The ends lost 5 bases at V and 5 bases at J; junction bases unmatched: 15. The CDR3 consists of 17 residues. CDR3 sequence (DNA): TGTGCCAGCAGCGGCCCGGGACAGGGCGGACGCTCATATGGCTACACCTTC. This translates into CASSGPGQGGRSYGYTF.

This clonotype was seen a handful of times. The CDR3: CASSPGLAAPSETQYF. In DNA form, the CDR3 reads TGTGCCAGCAGCCCGGGACTAGCGGCCCCGTCGGAGACCCAGTACTTC. The gene calls are TRBV7-2 and TRBJ2-5, with 11 bases aligning to TRBD2. Trimming took 5 bases from V and 5 from J; bases not matched to a gene: 10. The CDR3 runs 16 residues. Germline V gene data show CDR1 as SGHTA and CDR2 as FQGNSA.

The chain joins TRBV9 to TRBJ2-2, with a tentative D call TRBD1 (6 bases). V was shortened by 0 bases and J by 3 bases, with 15 bases between the two germline ends. The CDR3 runs 17 residues. The germline CDR1 and CDR2 sequences are SGDLS and YYNGEE. CDR3 in amino acids: CASSVVGTTPYTGELFF. CDR3 coding DNA: TGTGCCAGCAGCGTAGTGGGGACAACACCATACACCGGGGAGCTGTTTTTT.

This clonotype was counted between two and nine times. The rearrangement links TRBV12-3 or TRBV12-4 to TRBJ2-1; weak D call: TRBD2 (6 bases). V was cut by 6 bases and J by 7 bases, with 19 bases left in between. There are 15 residues in the CDR3. CDR3: CASSPLGGGGNEQFF. DNA of the CDR3: TGTGCCAGCAGCCCTCTTGGGGGAGGAGGAAATGAGCAGTTCTTC.